These T cell receptor beta chains were read from a single sample in a study of T cell changes during pregnancy in multiple sclerosis. Sequencing used immunoSEQ multiplex PCR; TCRdb keeps in-frame clones, though not all of them. This sample carries about 44,000 clones, more than 90% of them seen once, and the ten largest clones take 0.55% to 0.85%. This specimen consisted of CD4+ T cells from peripheral blood mononuclear cells, obtained in the first trimester of pregnancy. These receptors all stem from a female donor with multiple sclerosis, enrolled in a pregnancy study. The CDR3 runs from the conserved cysteine through the conserved F or W. Fields, in order: V gene, J gene, clone size, D gene, CDR3 protein, CDR3 DNA. The D gene is left open where the match is weak. Size values are once, few and many counts, or a class for expanded clones, and some rows have none.

v_call: TRBV15; j_call: TRBJ2-1; clone_size: -; d_call: TRBD2; cdr3_aa: CATSSGTSGRSWYNEQFF; cdr3_nt: TGTGCCACCAGCAGCGGGACTAGCGGGAGGTCTTGGTACAATGAGCAGTTCTTC
v_call: TRBV19; j_call: TRBJ2-1; clone_size: -; d_call: TRBD2; cdr3_aa: CASSSTSGSGWQSSYNEQFF; cdr3_nt: TGTGCCAGTAGTAGTACTAGCGGGAGTGGATGGCAAAGCTCCTACAATGAGCAGTTCTTC
v_call: TRBV7-6; j_call: TRBJ2-7; clone_size: -; d_call: TRBD1; cdr3_aa: CASSLADRGYEQYF; cdr3_nt: TGTGCCAGCAGCTTAGCGGACAGGGGCTACGAGCAGTACTTC
v_call: TRBV14; j_call: TRBJ1-4; clone_size: -; d_call: -; cdr3_aa: CASSPTDRPNEKLFF; cdr3_nt: TGTGCCAGCAGTCCAACCGACAGGCCTAATGAAAAACTGTTTTTT
v_call: TRBV19; j_call: TRBJ2-7; clone_size: -; d_call: -; cdr3_aa: CASSIDPEGQNYEQYF; cdr3_nt: TGTGCCAGTAGTATAGATCCCGAGGGCCAAAACTACGAGCAGTACTTC
v_call: TRBV7-9; j_call: TRBJ1-4; clone_size: -; d_call: TRBD1; cdr3_aa: CASSRTGAPNEKLFF; cdr3_nt: TGTGCCAGCAGCCGGACAGGGGCGCCTAATGAAAAACTGTTTTTT
v_call: TRBV5-8; j_call: TRBJ1-5; clone_size: few; d_call: -; cdr3_aa: CASSTYRVSAYDQPQHF; cdr3_nt: TGTGCCAGCAGCACCTACAGGGTCTCCGCCTATGATCAGCCCCAGCATTTT
v_call: TRBV28; j_call: TRBJ1-2; clone_size: -; d_call: TRBD1; cdr3_aa: CASSSPRGPVNYGYTF; cdr3_nt: TGTGCCAGCAGTTCGCCCAGGGGGCCCGTTAACTATGGCTACACCTTC
v_call: TRBV6-6; j_call: TRBJ2-2; clone_size: -; d_call: -; cdr3_aa: CASRSKTLTGELFF; cdr3_nt: TGTGCCAGCAGAAGCAAAACTCTCACCGGGGAGCTGTTTTTT
v_call: TRBV28; j_call: TRBJ2-4; clone_size: once; d_call: -; cdr3_aa: CASSLIREIQYF; cdr3_nt: TGTGCCAGCAGTTTAATCCGGGAGATTCAGTACTTC
v_call: TRBV9; j_call: TRBJ1-3; clone_size: -; d_call: TRBD1; cdr3_aa: CASSVGPDRGYSGNTIYF; cdr3_nt: TGTGCCAGCAGCGTAGGGCCAGACAGGGGTTATTCTGGAAACACCATATATTTT
v_call: TRBV5-6; j_call: TRBJ2-3; clone_size: once; d_call: -; cdr3_aa: CASSQHLILFSDTQYF; cdr3_nt: TGTGCCAGCAGCCAACATCTTATCCTCTTTTCAGATACGCAGTATTTT
v_call: TRBV21-1; j_call: TRBJ1-1; clone_size: -; d_call: -; cdr3_aa: CASSKLARNTEAFF; cdr3_nt: TGTGCCAGCAGCAAATTAGCAAGGAACACTGAAGCTTTCTTT
v_call: TRBV28; j_call: TRBJ2-5; clone_size: -; d_call: TRBD2; cdr3_aa: CASSRGGRVSRIWTQYF; cdr3_nt: TGTGCCAGCAGCCGCGGCGGGAGGGTCTCCCGTATATGGACCCAGTACTTC
v_call: TRBV30; j_call: TRBJ2-5; clone_size: -; d_call: TRBD1; cdr3_aa: CAWSPRTGGPIFQETQYF; cdr3_nt: TGTGCCTGGAGTCCTCGGACAGGGGGCCCCATATTCCAAGAGACCCAGTACTTC
v_call: TRBV29-1; j_call: TRBJ2-4; clone_size: once; d_call: TRBD1; cdr3_aa: CSVRDRAGKNIQYF; cdr3_nt: TGCAGCGTCCGAGACAGGGCGGGCAAAAACATTCAGTACTTC
v_call: TRBV27; j_call: TRBJ2-1; clone_size: once; d_call: TRBD2; cdr3_aa: CASSSGGGYNEQFF; cdr3_nt: TGTGCCAGCAGTTCCGGCGGGGGTTACAATGAGCAGTTCTTC
v_call: TRBV25-1; j_call: TRBJ1-2; clone_size: -; d_call: -; cdr3_aa: CASSPHGSGYTF; cdr3_nt: TGTGCCAGCAGTCCCCATGGGAGCGGCTACACCTTC
v_call: TRBV19; j_call: TRBJ1-4; clone_size: -; d_call: TRBD1; cdr3_aa: CASSNRQGASANEKLFF; cdr3_nt: TGTGCCAGTAGTAACCGACAGGGGGCCTCGGCTAATGAAAAACTGTTTTTT
v_call: TRBV19; j_call: TRBJ1-5; clone_size: -; d_call: TRBD1; cdr3_aa: CASSIRQTGPVGQPQHF; cdr3_nt: TGTGCCAGTAGTATCCGACAGACAGGGCCAGTGGGTCAGCCCCAGCATTTT
v_call: TRBV5-1; j_call: TRBJ2-3; clone_size: -; d_call: TRBD2; cdr3_aa: CASSWTGTSGRSTDTQYF; cdr3_nt: TGCGCCAGCAGCTGGACCGGGACTAGCGGGAGAAGCACAGATACGCAGTATTTT
v_call: TRBV7-9; j_call: TRBJ1-3; clone_size: -; d_call: -; cdr3_aa: CASSLIREETSGNTIYF; cdr3_nt: TGTGCCAGCAGCTTAATCCGAGAGGAGACCTCTGGAAACACCATATATTTT
v_call: TRBV4-2; j_call: TRBJ2-7; clone_size: -; d_call: TRBD2; cdr3_aa: CASSREGGVQYEQYF; cdr3_nt: TGTGCCAGCAGTCGGGAGGGAGGGGTCCAATACGAGCAGTACTTC
v_call: TRBV9; j_call: TRBJ1-3; clone_size: -; d_call: TRBD1; cdr3_aa: CASSPRTGRGNTIYF; cdr3_nt: TGTGCCAGCAGCCCCCGGACAGGGAGAGGAAACACCATATATTTT
v_call: TRBV7-2; j_call: TRBJ2-2; clone_size: -; d_call: TRBD1; cdr3_aa: CASSWTGRGGTGELFF; cdr3_nt: TGTGCCAGCAGCTGGACAGGGCGTGGGGGAACCGGGGAGCTGTTTTTT
v_call: TRBV2; j_call: TRBJ2-6; clone_size: -; d_call: -; cdr3_aa: CASPTGNSGANVLTF; cdr3_nt: TGTGCCAGCCCCACAGGGAACTCTGGGGCCAACGTCCTGACTTTC
v_call: TRBV5-1; j_call: TRBJ2-1; clone_size: -; d_call: TRBD1; cdr3_aa: CASSSTGGSYNEQFF; cdr3_nt: TGCGCCAGCAGCTCGACAGGGGGCTCGTACAATGAGCAGTTCTTC
v_call: TRBV19; j_call: TRBJ1-4; clone_size: -; d_call: -; cdr3_aa: CASTPLGARKLFF; cdr3_nt: TGTGCCAGTACCCCGTTGGGGGCTAGAAAACTGTTTTTT
v_call: TRBV5-1; j_call: TRBJ2-1; clone_size: -; d_call: TRBD2; cdr3_aa: CASSLDGRIVSEQFF; cdr3_nt: TGCGCCAGCAGCTTGGACGGGAGGATCGTCAGTGAGCAGTTCTTC
v_call: TRBV29-1; j_call: TRBJ1-2; clone_size: -; d_call: -; cdr3_aa: CSVEAQVPNYGYTF; cdr3_nt: TGCAGCGTTGAAGCCCAGGTACCTAACTATGGCTACACCTTC
v_call: TRBV11-2; j_call: TRBJ2-7; clone_size: -; d_call: -; cdr3_aa: CASSAVRGTYYEQYF; cdr3_nt: TGTGCCAGCAGCGCTGTGAGAGGAACCTACTACGAGCAGTACTTC